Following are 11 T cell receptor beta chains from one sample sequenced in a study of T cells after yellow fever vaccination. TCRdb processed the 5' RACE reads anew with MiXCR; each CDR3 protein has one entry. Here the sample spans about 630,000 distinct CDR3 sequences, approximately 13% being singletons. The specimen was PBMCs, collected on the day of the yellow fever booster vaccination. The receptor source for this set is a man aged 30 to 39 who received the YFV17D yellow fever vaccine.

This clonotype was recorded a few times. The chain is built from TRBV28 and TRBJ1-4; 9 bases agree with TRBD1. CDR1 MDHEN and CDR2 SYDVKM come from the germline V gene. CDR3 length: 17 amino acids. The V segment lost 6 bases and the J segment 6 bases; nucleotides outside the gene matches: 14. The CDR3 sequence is CASRNHQSGTGYEKLFF. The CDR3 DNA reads TGTGCCAGCAGGAATCATCAATCCGGGACAGGGTATGAAAAACTGTTTTTT.

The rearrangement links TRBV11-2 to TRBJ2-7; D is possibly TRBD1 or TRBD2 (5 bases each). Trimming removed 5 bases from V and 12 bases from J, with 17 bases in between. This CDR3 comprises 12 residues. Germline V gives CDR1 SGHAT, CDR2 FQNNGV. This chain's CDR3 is CASSPSPTGRYF. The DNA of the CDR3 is TGTGCCAGCAGCCCCTCCCCAACGGGACGGTACTTC.

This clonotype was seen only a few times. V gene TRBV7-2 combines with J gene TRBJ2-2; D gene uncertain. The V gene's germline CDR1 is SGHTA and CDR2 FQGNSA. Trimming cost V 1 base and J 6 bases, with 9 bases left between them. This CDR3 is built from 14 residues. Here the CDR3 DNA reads TGTGCCAGCAGCTTAGTACGCGAAGCCGGGGAGCTGTTTTTT. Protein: CASSLVREAGELFF.

CDR3 protein: CASASSDNEQFF. The CDR3 region has the DNA TGTGCCAGCGCTTCTAGTGACAATGAGCAGTTCTTC. The rearrangement links TRBV18 to TRBJ2-1; D is unclear. Trimming cost V 8 bases and J 5 bases, with 10 bases left between them. The CDR3 loop spans 12 amino acids. The germline V gene encodes CDR1 KGHSH and CDR2 LQKENI. The full variable domain, in which reference TRBV18 and TRBJ2-1 provide the parts outside the CDR3, is NAGVMQNPRHLVRRRGQEARLRCSPMKGHSHVYWYRQLPEEGLKFMVYLQKENIIDESGMPKERFSAEFPKEGPSILRIQQVVRGDSAAYFCASASSDNEQFFGPGTRLTVL.

The CDR3 loop is CASSYAGLGLETQYF. The CDR3, as DNA: TGTGCCAGCAGTTACGCGGGACTGGGGTTAGAGACCCAGTACTTC. The gene calls are TRBV6-5 and TRBJ2-5; weak D call: TRBD2 (6 bases). Germline V gene sequence: CDR1 MNHEY, CDR2 SVGAGI. Trimming removed 2 bases from V and 4 bases from J, with 14 bases in between. This CDR3 region has 15 residues.

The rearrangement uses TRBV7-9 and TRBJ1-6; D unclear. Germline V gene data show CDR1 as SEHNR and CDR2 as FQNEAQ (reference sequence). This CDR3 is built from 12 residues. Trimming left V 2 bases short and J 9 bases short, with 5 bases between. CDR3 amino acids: CASSLMSSPLHF. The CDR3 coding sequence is TGTGCCAGCAGCTTAATGAGTTCACCCCTCCACTTT.

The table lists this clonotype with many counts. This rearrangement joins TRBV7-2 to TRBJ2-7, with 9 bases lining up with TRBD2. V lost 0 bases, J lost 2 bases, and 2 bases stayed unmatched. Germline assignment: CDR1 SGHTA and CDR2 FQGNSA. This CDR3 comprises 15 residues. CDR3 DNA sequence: TGTGCCAGCAGCTTAGCGCCTAGCGGGACCTACGAGCAGTACTTC. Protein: CASSLAPSGTYEQYF.

The CDR3 region is CASSMARAGTDTQYF. Written as DNA, the CDR3 is TGTGCCAGTAGTATGGCTAGAGCGGGCACAGATACGCAGTATTTT. The genes are TRBV19 and TRBJ2-3; a weak D match, TRBD2 (5 bases). The CDR3 extends over 15 amino acids. From germline, CDR1 is LNHDA and CDR2 SQIVND (reference sequence). With 3 bases removed from V and 1 base from J, the gap between germline ends came to 11 bases.

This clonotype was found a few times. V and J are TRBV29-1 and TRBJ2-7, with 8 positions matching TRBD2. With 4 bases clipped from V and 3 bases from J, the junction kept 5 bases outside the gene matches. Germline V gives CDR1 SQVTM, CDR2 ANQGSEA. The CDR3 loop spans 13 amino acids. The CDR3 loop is CSVGAGEFYEQYF. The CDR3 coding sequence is TGCAGCGTTGGAGCGGGAGAATTCTACGAGCAGTACTTC.

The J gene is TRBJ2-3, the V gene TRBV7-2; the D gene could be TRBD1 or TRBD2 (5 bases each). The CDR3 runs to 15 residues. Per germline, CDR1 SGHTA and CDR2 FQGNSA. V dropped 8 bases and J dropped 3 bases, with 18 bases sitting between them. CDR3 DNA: TGTGCCAGCGGCCGGGGACCGGAGAATACAGATACGCAGTATTTT. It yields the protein CASGRGPENTDTQYF.

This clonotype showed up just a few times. The CDR3 loop is CASTGTPGYTDTQYF. CDR3 DNA sequence: TGTGCCAGCACCGGGACGCCCGGCTACACAGATACGCAGTATTTT. The V call is TRBV5-4, the J call TRBJ2-3, with D perhaps matching TRBD1 or TRBD2 (5 bases each). V lost 6 bases and J lost 2, with 16 bases in between. The length of the CDR3 is 15 residues. Germline V gives CDR1 SGHNT, CDR2 YYREEE (reference sequence).